Listed here is a single TCR beta chain. This sample is drawn from a study of identical twins. Template switching added a universal primer site; cDNA carried unique molecular identifiers. TCRdb reprocessed the 5' RACE reads via MiXCR and lists one record per CDR3 protein. The sample yields approximately 500,000 distinct CDR3 sequences, 13% to 15% seen once. With V trimmed by 6 bases and J by 5 bases, 15 bases remained unmatched. The CDR3 has 19 residues. These data are also associated with another study on yellow fever vaccine responses in identical twins.

The sequence came from a young woman in good health. The specimen sequenced was CD4+ T cells sorted from blood. This chain uses TRBV12-3 or TRBV12-4 with TRBJ2-1; 14 bases are a match to TRBD2. The CDR3 DNA reads TGTGCCAGCAGCACAGTCGGACTAGCGGGAGGAGGTAGAAACAATGAGCAGTTCTTC. This translates into CASSTVGLAGGGRNNEQFF.